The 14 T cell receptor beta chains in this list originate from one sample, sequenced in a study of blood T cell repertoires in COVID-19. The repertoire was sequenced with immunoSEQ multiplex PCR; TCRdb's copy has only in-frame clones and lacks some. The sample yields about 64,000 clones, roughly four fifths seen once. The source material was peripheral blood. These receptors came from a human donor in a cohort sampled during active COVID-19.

This chain's CDR3 is CASSGQIQETQYF. CDR3 sequence (DNA): TGTGCCAGCAGTGGACAGATCCAAGAGACCCAGTACTTC. V usage is TRBV2 and J usage is TRBJ2-5; D may be TRBD1 (5 bases). The CDR3 spans 13 residues. Germline V gives CDR1 SNHLY, CDR2 FYNNEI. Trimming took 4 bases from V and 1 from J, leaving 7 bases between them.

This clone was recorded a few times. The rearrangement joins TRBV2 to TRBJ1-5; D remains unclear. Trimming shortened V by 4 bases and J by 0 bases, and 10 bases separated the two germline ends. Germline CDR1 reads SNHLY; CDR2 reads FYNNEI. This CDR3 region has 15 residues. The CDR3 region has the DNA TGTGCCAGCAGTGGCTCGGGGTATAGCAATCAGCCCCAGCATTTT. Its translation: CASSGSGYSNQPQHF.

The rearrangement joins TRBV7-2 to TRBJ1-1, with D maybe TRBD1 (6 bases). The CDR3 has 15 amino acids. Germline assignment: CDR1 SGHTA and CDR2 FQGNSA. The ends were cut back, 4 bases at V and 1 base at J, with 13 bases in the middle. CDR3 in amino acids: CASSSSGVPNTEAFF. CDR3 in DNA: TGTGCCAGCAGCTCGTCAGGGGTCCCGAACACTGAAGCTTTCTTT.

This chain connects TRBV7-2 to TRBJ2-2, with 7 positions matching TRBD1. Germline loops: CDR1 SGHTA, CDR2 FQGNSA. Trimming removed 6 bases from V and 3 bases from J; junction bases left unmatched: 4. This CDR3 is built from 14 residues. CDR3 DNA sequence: TGTGCCAGCAGGGAACAGGGGTACACCGGGGAGCTGTTTTTT. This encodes CASREQGYTGELFF.

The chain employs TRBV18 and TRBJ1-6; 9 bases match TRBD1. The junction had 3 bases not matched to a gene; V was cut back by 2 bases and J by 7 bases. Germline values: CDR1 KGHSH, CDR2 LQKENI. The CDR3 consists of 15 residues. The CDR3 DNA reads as TGTGCCAGCTCACCATTGGGACAGGGAAATTCACCCCTCCACTTT. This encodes CASSPLGQGNSPLHF.

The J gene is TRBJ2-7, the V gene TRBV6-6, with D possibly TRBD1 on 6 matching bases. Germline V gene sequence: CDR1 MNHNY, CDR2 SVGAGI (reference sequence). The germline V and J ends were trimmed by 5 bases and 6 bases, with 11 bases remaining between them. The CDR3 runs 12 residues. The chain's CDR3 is CASSLGGSEQYF. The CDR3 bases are TGTGCCAGCAGTCTTGGGGGCTCCGAGCAGTACTTC.

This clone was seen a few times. The chain's CDR3 is CASSPGGYSNQPQHF. The CDR3 region has the DNA TGTGCCAGCAGCCCTGGGGGCTATAGCAATCAGCCCCAGCATTTT. The gene calls are TRBV7-9 and TRBJ1-5, with TRBD1 as a possible D gene (6 bases). Trimming pared 5 bases from V and 0 bases from J, leaving 11 bases between. CDR3 length equals 15 residues. From germline, CDR1 is SEHNR and CDR2 FQNEAQ (reference sequence). Combining the CDR3 with reference TRBV7-9 and TRBJ1-5 gives the whole variable domain DTGVSQNPRHKITKRGQNVTFRCDPISEHNRLYWYRQTLGQGPEFLTYFQNEAQLEKSRLLSDRFSAERPKGSFSTLEIQRTEQGDSAMYLCASSPGGYSNQPQHFGDGTRLSIL.

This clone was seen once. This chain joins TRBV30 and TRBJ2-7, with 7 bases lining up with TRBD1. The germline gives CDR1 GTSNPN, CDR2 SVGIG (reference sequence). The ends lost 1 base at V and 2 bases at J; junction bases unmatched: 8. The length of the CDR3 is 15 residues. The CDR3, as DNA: TGTGCCTGGAGTGGGCCGGGACAGAGCGCCTACGAGCAGTACTTC. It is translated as CAWSGPGQSAYEQYF. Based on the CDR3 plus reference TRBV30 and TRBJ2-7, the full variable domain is SQTIHQWPATLVQPVGSPLSLECTVEGTSNPNLYWYRQAAGRGLQLLFYSVGIGQISSEVPQNLSASRPQDRQFILSSKKLLLSDSGFYLCAWSGPGQSAYEQYFGPGTRLTVT.

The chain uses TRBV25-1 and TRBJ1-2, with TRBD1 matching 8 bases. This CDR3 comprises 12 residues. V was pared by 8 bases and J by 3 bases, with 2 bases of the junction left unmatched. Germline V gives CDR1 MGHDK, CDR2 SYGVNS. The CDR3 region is CASQQGDYGYTF. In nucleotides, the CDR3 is TGTGCCAGCCAACAGGGGGACTATGGCTACACCTTC.

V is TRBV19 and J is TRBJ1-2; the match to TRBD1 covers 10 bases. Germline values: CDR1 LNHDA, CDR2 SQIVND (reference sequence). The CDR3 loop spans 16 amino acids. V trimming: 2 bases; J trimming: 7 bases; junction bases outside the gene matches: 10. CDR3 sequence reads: CASSIKGQGSIAGYTF. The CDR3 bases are TGTGCCAGTAGTATAAAGGGACAGGGGAGTATTGCTGGCTACACCTTC.

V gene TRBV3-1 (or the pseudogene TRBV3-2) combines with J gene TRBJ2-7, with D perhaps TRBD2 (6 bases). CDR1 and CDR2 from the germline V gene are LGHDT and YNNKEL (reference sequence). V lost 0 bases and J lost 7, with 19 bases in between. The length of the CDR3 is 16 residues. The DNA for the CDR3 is TGTGCCAGCAGCCAAGATCCGGGCGGGGTCCTGGGTGAGCAGTACTTC. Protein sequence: CASSQDPGGVLGEQYF.

The CDR3 is CATSRDLSSRHNQPQHF. CDR3 sequence (DNA): TGTGCCACCAGCAGAGATTTATCGTCCAGACACAATCAGCCCCAGCATTTT. This chain uses TRBV15 with TRBJ1-5; no clear D gene. The length of the CDR3 is 17 residues. Germline loops: CDR1 LNHNV, CDR2 YYDKDF (reference sequence). V lost 0 bases to trimming and J lost 3 bases, with 15 bases between them. The full variable domain, completed using reference TRBV15 and TRBJ1-5, is DAMVIQNPRYQVTQFGKPVTLSCSQTLNHNVMYWYQQKSSQAPKLLFHYYDKDFNNEADTPDNFQSRRPNTSFCFLDIRSPGLGDTAMYLCATSRDLSSRHNQPQHFGDGTRLSIL.

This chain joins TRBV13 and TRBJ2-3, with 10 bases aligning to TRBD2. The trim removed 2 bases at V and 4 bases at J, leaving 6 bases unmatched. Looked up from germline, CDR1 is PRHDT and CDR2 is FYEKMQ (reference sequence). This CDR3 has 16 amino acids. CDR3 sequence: CASSLRAGGMSDTQYF. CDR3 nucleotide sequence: TGTGCCAGCAGCTTAAGAGCGGGGGGGATGTCAGATACGCAGTATTTT.

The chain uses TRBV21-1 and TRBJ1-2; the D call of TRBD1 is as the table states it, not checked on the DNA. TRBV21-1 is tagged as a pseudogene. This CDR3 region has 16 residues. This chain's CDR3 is CASSKETGQGDQGYTF. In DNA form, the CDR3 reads TGTGCCAGCAGCAAAGAGACGGGACAGGGGGATCAGGGCTACACCTTC.